This T cell receptor (beta chain) was documented in a study of blood T cells in healthy people across ages (dated by TCRdb to the mid-2010s). Background for the entire study: In model experiments, template switching captured about one uniquely barcoded TCR beta cDNA molecule for every two T cells. Age-related changes in TCR beta repertoire diversity were measured in the study by deep sequencing normalized with unique cDNA molecular identifiers. Donors were grouped into four age groups: young (average roughly 17 years), middle-aged (39), aged (over 55) and long-lived (approximately 78). To avoid experimental bias, donors of different ages were randomly spread across the sequencing lanes. For two donors (one aged 18 to 30 and one aged 80 or older), the study analyzed two additional independent replicas of 1 million unique cDNA reads from the same blood draw. The investigation overall reported the following: Since profiling was done on bulk unsorted PBMCs, naive and antigen-experienced compartments could not be conclusively compared. Estimates of total diversity based on one million sequenced T cells were considered lower bounds and underestimates. The CMV infection status of donors was not known, potentially confounding age-related changes in expanded clonotypes. Observed TCR beta diversity correlated strongly with the percentage of naive T cells measured by flow cytometry. Compared with the aged group, the long-lived group had more naive CD4+ T cells, fewer expanded clones and increased TCR diversity, suggesting age selection. Observed TCR beta diversity per million T cells fell roughly linearly with age, and a significant reduction was already apparent by age around 40.

This clonotype was counted between two and nine times. Its antigen specificity is not known. Base qualities are not provided; no much larger clone lies one nucleotide away. The protocol used for the library was 5' RACE. Instrument on record: Illumina HiSeq 2500. A second PCR of 7 to 11 cycles was performed with a sample-barcoded 5' primer and a J-beta primer mix. Each TCR beta cDNA molecule received a unique molecular identifier from a template-switch 5' adaptor carrying 12 random nucleotides. At least 2.5 million CDR3-containing paired-end reads were obtained from each sample. First-strand cDNA was synthesized from all RNA with the Mint cDNA synthesis kit, primed by a TRBC-specific oligonucleotide. After uracil-DNA glycosylase treatment, a first 18-cycle PCR used universal primers M1SS and BC2_uni_R on all cDNA. In the original analysis: Each sample was normalized by randomly selecting 1 million high-quality reads, each carrying a distinct molecular identifier. Instead of being binned into consensus sequences, reads with shared molecular identifiers were discarded. CDR3 identification, clonotype clustering and error correction used MiTCR with a Q25 quality threshold and the strictest error-elimination algorithm. A nonparametric unseen species model with Euler transformation was used to estimate lower-bound total TCR beta diversity. TCRdb reprocessing: public reads trimmed at Q25 with fastp, clones called with MiXCR, in-frame beta chains kept. Duplicate CDR3 protein sequences are folded into a single record with the most common DNA and genes. TCRdb's processing, not the authors' own work, is the source of the V and J calls. This sample holds about 1.4 million distinct CDR3 sequences; approximately 63% were observed only once. Clones ranked in the top ten supply about 6.3% of the sample.

V is reduced by 10 bases and J by 5 bases, leaving a spacing of 3 bases between them. Taken from the germline V gene, the CDR1 and CDR2 loops are ENHRY and SYGVKD. The CDR3 sequence holds 9 residues, the cysteine and phenylalanine included. The kept DNA is CDR3 alone, 27 bases in frame from the first base. The donors were roughly 39 Caucasian individuals from Russia, aged roughly 6 to 90 years, who were systemically healthy. Approximately 9.3 milliliters of peripheral blood were drawn from each donor into EDTA-treated Vacutainer tubes. Ficoll-Paque density-gradient centrifugation was used to isolate PBMCs, with at least 6.5 million obtained per sample. Total RNA was extracted from PBMCs with Trizol reagent, with at least 5.5 micrograms obtained per sample. Naive CD45RAhigh/CD27high T cell percentages were measured by flow cytometry on a PBMC aliquot from every donor.

The chain is encoded by TRBV10-3 joined to TRBJ1-5; confidence is insufficient to name the D gene. The clonotype originates from a young man in good health. The sequenced sample consisted of blood. This receptor has the CDR3 CATYQPQHF. The bases read TGTGCCACTTATCAGCCCCAGCATTTT.